In its sample, the clone carrying this T cell receptor (beta chain) was seen once. Its antigen is unknown. At one boundary the junction diverges from the germline segment, which might be a read error. Tagging with unique molecular identifiers was a feature of the TCR beta cDNA libraries. The authors obtained roughly 0.5 million cDNA molecules from approximately 0.95 to 9.8 million T cells. TCRdb reprocessed the PCR reads via MiXCR and lists one record per CDR3 protein. Here the sample spans fewer than 900,000 distinct CDR3 sequences, more than 45% being singletons. The data stem from a study of post-analysis software for immune sequencing data. About the study: Both relapsing-remitting and secondary progressive multiple sclerosis featured among the disease courses, as did progressive-relapsing multiple sclerosis. Findings and caveats of the study: Patients with multiple sclerosis recorded significantly lower normalized Chao1 diversity than controls, the study found. When the samples were clustered directly with F measure, those that had been prepared in the same batch showed strong co-clustering.

This receptor was obtained from a girl under 18 with multiple sclerosis. Sequencing was performed on blood.

DNA of the CDR3: TGTGCTAGCAGCTTAGGGACTAGCGAGGCCGGGGAGCTGTTTTTT. Translating gives CASSLGTSEAGELFF. J is TRBJ2-2 and V is TRBV7-7; 10 positions agree with TRBD2. The CDR3 has 15 amino acids. The germline V gene encodes CDR1 SSHAT and CDR2 FNYEAQ (reference sequence).